The 6 T cell receptor beta chains below all came from one sample that was sequenced in a study of tumor and adjacent non-tumor tissue in lung cancer. RNA was extracted from bulk tissue without any cell sorting. A modified ARM-PCR protocol with three rounds of nested PCR amplified TCRbeta. MiXCR was run by TCRdb on the multiplex PCR reads, yielding one entry per CDR3 protein. The sample records approximately 70,000 distinct CDR3 sequences, around 73% being singletons. The sequenced material came from lung tumor tissue. These receptors were collected from a man aged 60 to 69 with non-small cell lung cancer.

The V gene is TRBV20-1, the J gene TRBJ2-7, with TRBD1 as a possible D gene (5 bases). CDR3 length equals 12 residues. Germline loops: CDR1 DFQATT, CDR2 SNEGSKA (reference sequence). The CDR3 loop reads CYASDRPDEQYF. CDR3 in DNA: TGCTATGCGAGTGACAGACCCGACGAGCAGTACTTC.

This chain uses TRBV20-1 with TRBJ2-7; no clear D gene. In germline, CDR1 is DFQATT, CDR2 SNEGSKA (reference sequence). The CDR3 totals 16 residues. V lost 5 bases to trimming and J lost 1 base, with 21 bases between them. In nucleotides, the CDR3 is TGCAGTGCTCATTTCCGTCTTCAGGTGAGTTCCTACGAGCAGTACTTC. This codes for CSAHFRLQVSSYEQYF.

This clonotype was seen a few times. A clone one base away is much larger, so this may be a read error. The chain joins TRBV5-6 to TRBJ2-5; 11 bases map to TRBD2. This CDR3 is 15 amino acids long. Germline assignment: CDR1 SGHDT and CDR2 YYEEEE. V lost 4 bases and J lost 7; bases outside the gene matches: 9. The CDR3: CASSRSGLAEGTQYF. The CDR3, as DNA: TGTGCCAGCAGCCGATCGGGACTAGCGGAAGGGACCCAGTACTTC.

To note about this clonotype: A much bigger clone sits one base away, suggesting this may be a read error. For the CDR3, the DNA is TGTGCCAGCAGCGCGCTGGTACAACAGTACTTC. Its protein is CASSALVQQYF. The rearrangement links TRBV7-9 to TRBJ2-7; no firm D call. From germline, CDR1 is SEHNR and CDR2 FQNEAQ (reference sequence). Trimming cost V 5 bases and J 10 bases, with 12 bases left between them. The CDR3 spans 11 residues.

This clonotype was counted at least ten times. This chain joins TRBV29-1 and TRBJ2-3; TRBD1 aligns across 11 bases. CDR3 size: 14 residues. Germline V lookup: CDR1 SQVTM, CDR2 ANQGSEA. The V and J ends lost 3 bases and 6 bases, in that order; junction bases with no gene match: 5. CDR3 nucleotides: TGCAGCGTTGAGGACAGGGGGCGTAGGGATACGCAGTATTTT. Protein: CSVEDRGRRDTQYF.

This clonotype was picked up one time. Germline is not matched at one junction end, which may reflect a read error. The V gene is TRBV6-5, the J gene TRBJ2-7; either TRBD1 or TRBD2 may fit D (5 bases each). From germline, CDR1 is MNHEY and CDR2 SVGAGI. The CDR3 has 15 amino acids. The DNA of the CDR3 is TGTGCCAGAAGTTACGGGGCTGCACAGGTTTACGAGCAGTACTTT. Protein: CARSYGAAQVYEQYF.